The TCR beta chain described here comes from a study of vaccination and CD4 T cells after COVID-19. Across the study: Timing of post-vaccine sample collection was a median roughly 70 days after dose two, with a range of 14 to 241.

The Oncomine TCR Beta short-read assay generated sequence data from the DNA of cultured CD4+ T cells. TCRdb fed the PCR reads into MiXCR, producing one record per CDR3 protein. The table includes around 12,000 distinct CDR3 sequences, about 50% detected once. General observations from the study: Median SARS-CoV-2-reactive clonotype numbers rose nonsignificantly, 21 to 38.

A remark on this clonotype: Its antigen is as yet unknown.

Germline lookup yields CDR1 MNHEY and CDR2 SVGEGT. This CDR3 comprises 14 residues. V lost 6 bases, J lost 1 base, and 3 bases stayed unmatched. The treatment: approximately 9-day PBMC culture with coronavirus spike peptide pools or control peptides (ViraFEST assay). The sample consisted of CD4+ T cells from blood, cultured in vitro. This TCR came from a human donor who had recovered from COVID-19. The chain uses TRBV6-2 or TRBV6-3 and TRBJ2-4; 7 nucleotides agree with TRBD1. The CDR3 DNA reads as TGTGCCAGCAGACTGACAGGGGCCAAAAACATTCAGTACTTC. This translates into CASRLTGAKNIQYF.